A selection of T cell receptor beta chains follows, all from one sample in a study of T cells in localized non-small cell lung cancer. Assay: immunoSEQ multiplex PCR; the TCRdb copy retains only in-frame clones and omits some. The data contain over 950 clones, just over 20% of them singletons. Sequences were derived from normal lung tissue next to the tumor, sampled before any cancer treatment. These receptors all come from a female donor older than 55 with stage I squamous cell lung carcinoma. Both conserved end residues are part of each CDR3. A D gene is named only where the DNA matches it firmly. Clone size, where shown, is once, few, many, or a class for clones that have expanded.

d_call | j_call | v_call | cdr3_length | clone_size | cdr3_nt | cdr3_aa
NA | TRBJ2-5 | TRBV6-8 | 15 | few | TGTGCCAGCAGGGAGTCAGGGTGGGGAACGGAGACCCAGTACTTC | CASRESGWGTETQYF
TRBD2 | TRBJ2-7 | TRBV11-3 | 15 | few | TGTGCCAGCAGCGCGGGGACTAGCGGGGGCTACGAGCAGTACTTC | CASSAGTSGGYEQYF
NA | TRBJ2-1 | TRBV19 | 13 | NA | TGTGCCAGTAGTCCGAGGGGATACAATGAGCAGTTCTTC | CASSPRGYNEQFF
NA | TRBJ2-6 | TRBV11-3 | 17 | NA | TGTGCCAGCAGCTTATTCAGGGAGGCCTCTGGGGCCAACGTCCTGACTTTC | CASSLFREASGANVLTF
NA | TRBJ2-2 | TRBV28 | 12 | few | TGTGCCAGCAGTTTAGTCCACGGGGAGCTGTTTTTT | CASSLVHGELFF
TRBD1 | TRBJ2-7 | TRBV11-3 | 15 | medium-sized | TGTGCCAGCAGCTTGGCGGACAGGGTCCCCTACGAGCAGTACTTC | CASSLADRVPYEQYF
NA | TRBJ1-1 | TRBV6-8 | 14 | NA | TGTGCCAGCAGTTACTCACGGGGGACCACTGAAGCTTTCTTT | CASSYSRGTTEAFF
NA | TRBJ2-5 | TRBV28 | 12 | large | TGTGCCAGCAGTTTAGCGGGAGAGACCCAGTACTTC | CASSLAGETQYF
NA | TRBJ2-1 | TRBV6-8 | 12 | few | TGTGCCAGCAGCGGCGATGACAATGAGCAGTTCTTC | CASSGDDNEQFF
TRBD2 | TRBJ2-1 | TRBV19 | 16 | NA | TGTGCCAGTAGTACGGAGGGGACTAGCGGCTACAATGAGCAGTTCTTC | CASSTEGTSGYNEQFF
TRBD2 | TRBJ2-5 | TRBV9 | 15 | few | TGTGCCAGCAGCCGACTAGCGGGAGGCCAAGAGACCCAGTACTTC | CASSRLAGGQETQYF
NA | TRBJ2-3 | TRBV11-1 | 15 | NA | TGTGCCAGCAGCTTAGATGGGGGAAGGGCAGATACGCAGTATTTT | CASSLDGGRADTQYF
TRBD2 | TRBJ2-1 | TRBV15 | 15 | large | TGTGCCACCAGCAGCGGGCGGGAGCTCCACAATGAGCAGTTCTTC | CATSSGRELHNEQFF
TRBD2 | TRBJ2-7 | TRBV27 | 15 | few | TGTGCCAGCAGCTCTATACTAGCGGGGCTCTACGAGCAGTACTTC | CASSSILAGLYEQYF
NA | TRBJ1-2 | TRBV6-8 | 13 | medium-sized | TGTGCCAGCAGTCAAGGCTGGAACTATGGCTACACCTTC | CASSQGWNYGYTF
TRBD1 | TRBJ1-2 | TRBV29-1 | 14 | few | TGCAGCGTCGATACAGGGGGAGCTAACTATGGCTACACCTTC | CSVDTGGANYGYTF
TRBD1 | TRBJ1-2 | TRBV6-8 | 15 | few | TGTGCCAGCAGTTACTCTCAGGGGGGCGACTATGGCTACACCTTC | CASSYSQGGDYGYTF
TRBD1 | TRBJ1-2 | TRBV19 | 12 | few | TGTGCCAGTATGATGGGACAGGAAGGCTACACCTTC | CASMMGQEGYTF
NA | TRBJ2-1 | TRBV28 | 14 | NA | TGTGCCAGCAGTTCAGCCGGGGTTGGGGATGAGCAGTTCTTC | CASSSAGVGDEQFF
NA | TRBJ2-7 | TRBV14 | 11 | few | TGTGCCAGCAGCCAGACCTACGAGCAGTACTTC | CASSQTYEQYF
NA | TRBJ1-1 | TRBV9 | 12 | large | TGTGCCAGCAGCGACGGGATCACTGAAGCTTTCTTT | CASSDGITEAFF
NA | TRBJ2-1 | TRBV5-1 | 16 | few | TGCGCCAGCAGCTTGAGGGGCGAGGGGCTGGGTAATGAGCAGTTCTTC | CASSLRGEGLGNEQFF
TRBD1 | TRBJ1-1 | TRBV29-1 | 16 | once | TGCAGCGTGACGGCCGGGACAGGGTTCGCGGGGACTGAAGCTTTCTTT | CSVTAGTGFAGTEAFF
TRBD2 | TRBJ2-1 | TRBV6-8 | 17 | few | TGTGCCAGCAGTTCCTTCATTGGACTAGCGGGAGAGAATGAGCAGTTCTTC | CASSSFIGLAGENEQFF